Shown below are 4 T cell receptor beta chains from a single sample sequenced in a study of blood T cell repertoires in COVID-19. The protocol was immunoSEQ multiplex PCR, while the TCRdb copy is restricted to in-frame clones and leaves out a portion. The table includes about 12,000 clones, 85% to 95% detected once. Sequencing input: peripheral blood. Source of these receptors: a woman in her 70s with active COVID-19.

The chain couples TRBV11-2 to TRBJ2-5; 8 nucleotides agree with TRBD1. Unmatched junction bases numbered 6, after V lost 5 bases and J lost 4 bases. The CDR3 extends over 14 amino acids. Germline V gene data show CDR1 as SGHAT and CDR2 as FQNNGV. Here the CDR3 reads CASSRTGRRETQYF. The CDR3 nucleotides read TGTGCCAGCAGCCGGACAGGGCGGCGAGAGACCCAGTACTTC.

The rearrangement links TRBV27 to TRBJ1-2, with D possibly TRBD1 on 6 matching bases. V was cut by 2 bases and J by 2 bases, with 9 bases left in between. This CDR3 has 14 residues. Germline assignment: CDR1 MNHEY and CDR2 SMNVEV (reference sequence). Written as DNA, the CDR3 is TGTGCCAGCAGTTTAGATAGGGGGAACTATGGCTACACCTTC. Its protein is CASSLDRGNYGYTF.

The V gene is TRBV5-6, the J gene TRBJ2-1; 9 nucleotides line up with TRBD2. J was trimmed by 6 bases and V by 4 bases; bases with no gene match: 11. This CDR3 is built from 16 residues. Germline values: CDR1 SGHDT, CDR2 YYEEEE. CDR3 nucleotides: TGTGCCAGCAGCAGCCTTAGCGGGAGTACATCCAATGAGCAGTTCTTC. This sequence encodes CASSSLSGSTSNEQFF.

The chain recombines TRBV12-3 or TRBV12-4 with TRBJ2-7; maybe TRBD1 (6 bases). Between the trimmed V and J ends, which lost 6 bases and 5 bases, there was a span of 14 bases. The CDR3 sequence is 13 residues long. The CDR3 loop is CASRGAGIHEQYF. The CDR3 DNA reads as TGTGCCAGCAGGGGGGCAGGAATCCACGAGCAGTACTTC.